This entry describes one TCR beta chain. Individuals drawn from under 30 US areas were about 18 to 90 years old. For recovered donors of Cohort 3, there were two negative PCRs, clearance, or symptom resolution. TCRdb keeps only in-frame clones here, not all; method: immunoSEQ multiplex PCR. The sample lists some 390,000 clones; roughly nine tenths were seen once. The source of the sample is a study of blood T cell repertoires in COVID-19. The overall study: Researchers got acute and convalescent COVID-19 samples from the United States, Italy and Spain.

The ends lost 0 bases at V and 6 bases at J; junction bases unmatched: 12. Germline CDR1 reads SGHRS; CDR2 reads YFSETQ. The CDR3 extends over 18 amino acids. The sequenced sample consisted of PBMCs or T cells enriched from blood (not recorded which). This TCR derives from a man younger than 40 who had recovered from COVID-19. This chain connects TRBV5-1 to TRBJ2-7; 13 nucleotides agree with TRBD2. The CDR3: CASSLGGRGGLAGAEQYF. CDR3 DNA sequence: TGCGCCAGCAGCTTGGGTGGCCGGGGAGGACTAGCGGGAGCCGAGCAGTACTTC.